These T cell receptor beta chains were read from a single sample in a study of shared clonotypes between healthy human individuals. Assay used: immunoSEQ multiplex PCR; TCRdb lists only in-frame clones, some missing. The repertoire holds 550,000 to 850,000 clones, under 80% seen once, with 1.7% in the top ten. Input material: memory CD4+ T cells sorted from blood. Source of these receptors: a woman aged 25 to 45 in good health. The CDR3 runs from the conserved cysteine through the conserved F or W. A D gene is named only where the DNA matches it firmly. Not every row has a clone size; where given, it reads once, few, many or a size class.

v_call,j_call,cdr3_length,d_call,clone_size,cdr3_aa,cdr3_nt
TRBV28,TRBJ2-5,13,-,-,CASSLEQTLTQYF,TGTGCCAGCAGTTTAGAACAGACACTGACCCAGTACTTC
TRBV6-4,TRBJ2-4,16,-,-,CASIRTELLAKNIQYF,TGTGCCAGCATTAGGACAGAACTACTAGCCAAAAACATTCAGTACTTC
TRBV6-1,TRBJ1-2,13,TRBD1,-,CASSPTTGRGYTF,TGTGCCAGCAGCCCGACGACAGGGCGAGGCTACACCTTC
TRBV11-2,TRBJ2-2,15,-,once,CASSLYGGSTGELFF,TGTGCCAGCAGCTTGTACGGGGGTTCCACCGGGGAGCTGTTTTTT
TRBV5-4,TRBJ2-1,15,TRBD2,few,CASSFSSGRGSGQFF,TGTGCCAGCAGCTTTTCGAGCGGGAGGGGGTCAGGGCAGTTCTTC
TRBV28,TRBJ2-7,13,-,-,CASSRDTSYEQYF,TGTGCCAGCAGTCGGGACACCTCCTACGAGCAGTACTTC
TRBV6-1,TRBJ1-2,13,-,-,CASSEPQIYGYTF,TGTGCCAGCAGTGAACCGCAGATCTATGGCTACACCTTC
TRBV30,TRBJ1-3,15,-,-,CAWSVPGTRGNTIYF,TGTGCCTGGAGTGTACCAGGGACTCGGGGAAACACCATATATTTT
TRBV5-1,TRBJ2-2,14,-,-,CASSSQADTGELFF,TGCGCCAGCAGCTCGCAGGCGGACACCGGGGAGCTGTTTTTT
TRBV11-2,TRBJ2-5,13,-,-,CASSFGVQETQYF,TGTGCCAGCAGCTTTGGGGTGCAAGAGACCCAGTACTTC
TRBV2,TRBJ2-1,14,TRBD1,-,CASRLRQGLDEQFF,TGTGCCAGCAGACTAAGACAGGGTTTGGATGAGCAGTTCTTC
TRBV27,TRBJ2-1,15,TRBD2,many,CASSLSGSAMGEQFF,TGTGCCAGCAGCCTTAGCGGGAGCGCCATGGGAGAGCAGTTCTTC
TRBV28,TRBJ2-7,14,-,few,CASSFPGGRYEQYF,TGTGCCAGCAGTTTCCCCGGGGGCCGGTACGAGCAGTACTTC
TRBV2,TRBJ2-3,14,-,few,CASSGLPGEDTQYF,TGTGCCAGCAGCGGACTCCCTGGGGAAGATACGCAGTATTTT
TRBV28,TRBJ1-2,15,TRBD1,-,CASSLQGVVNYGYTF,TGTGCCAGCAGTCTACAGGGGGTTGTCAACTATGGCTACACCTTC
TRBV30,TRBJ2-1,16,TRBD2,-,CAWSALAGGKYNEQFF,TGTGCCTGGAGTGCCCTAGCGGGGGGAAAGTACAATGAGCAGTTCTTC
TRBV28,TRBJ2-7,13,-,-,CASRLWGEYEQYF,TGTGCCAGCAGGCTTTGGGGCGAATACGAGCAGTACTTC
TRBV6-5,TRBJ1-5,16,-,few,CASSYSSATGDQPQHF,TGTGCCAGCAGTTACTCCTCGGCGACAGGTGATCAGCCCCAGCATTTT
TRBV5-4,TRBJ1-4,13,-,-,CASTQGIGEKLFF,TGTGCCAGCACCCAGGGGATCGGTGAAAAACTGTTTTTT
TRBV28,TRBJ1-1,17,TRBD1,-,CASSAFARGLRYTEAFF,TGTGCCAGCAGCGCTTTCGCGAGGGGGCTTCGGTACACTGAAGCTTTCTTT
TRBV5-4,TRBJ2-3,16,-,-,CASSLMGRAPTDTQYF,TGTGCCAGCAGCTTGATGGGGCGGGCCCCCACAGATACGCAGTATTTT
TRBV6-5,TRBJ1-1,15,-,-,CASSYSVRVGTEAFF,TGTGCCAGCAGTTACTCCGTCAGGGTCGGGACTGAAGCTTTCTTT
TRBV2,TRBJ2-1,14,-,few,CAGKQVVSVDEQFF,TGTGCCGGGAAACAGGTAGTTTCAGTCGATGAGCAGTTCTTC
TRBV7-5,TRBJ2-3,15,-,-,CVRSLAGTSGREQYF,TGTGTCAGAAGCTTAGCTGGGACTAGCGGTCGGGAGCAGTATTTT
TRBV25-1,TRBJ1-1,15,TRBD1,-,CASSEPGQGWTEAFF,TGTGCCAGCAGTGAACCCGGACAGGGATGGACTGAAGCTTTCTTT
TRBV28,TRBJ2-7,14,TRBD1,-,CASSRSTGASEQYF,TGTGCCAGCAGCCGTAGTACAGGGGCTTCCGAGCAGTACTTC
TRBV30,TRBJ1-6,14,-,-,CAWSVRGYNSPLHF,TGTGCCTGGAGTGTTCGGGGGTATAATTCACCCCTCCACTTT
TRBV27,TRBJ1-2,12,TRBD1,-,CASTTGGTRYTF,TGTGCCAGCACCACAGGGGGTACTCGCTACACCTTC
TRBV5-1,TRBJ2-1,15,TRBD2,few,CASSLSSGSYNEQFF,TGCGCCAGCAGCCTTAGCAGCGGGAGCTACAATGAGCAGTTCTTC
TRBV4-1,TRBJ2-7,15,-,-,CASSQDRVGIYEQYF,TGCGCCAGCAGCCAAGATCGGGTGGGAATCTACGAGCAGTACTTC
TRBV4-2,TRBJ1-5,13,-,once,CASSQPPNQPQHF,TGTGCCAGCAGCCAACCCCCGAATCAGCCCCAGCATTTT
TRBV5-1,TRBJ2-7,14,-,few,CASSLELVGYEQYF,TGCGCCAGCAGCTTGGAACTAGTTGGTTACGAGCAGTACTTC
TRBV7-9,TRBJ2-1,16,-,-,CASSPWMGDLNNEQFF,TGTGCCAGCAGCCCGTGGATGGGGGATCTAAACAATGAGCAGTTCTTC
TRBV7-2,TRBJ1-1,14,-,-,CASSFVVGLSEAFF,TGTGCCAGCAGCTTTGTGGTGGGTCTTTCTGAAGCTTTCTTT
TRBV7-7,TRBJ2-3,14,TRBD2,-,CASPPGLAPDTQYF,TGTGCCAGCCCCCCAGGACTAGCCCCGGATACGCAGTATTTT
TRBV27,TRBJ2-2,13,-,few,CASQTTVTGELFF,TGTGCCAGCCAGACCACAGTGACCGGGGAGCTGTTTTTT
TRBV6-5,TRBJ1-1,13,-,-,CASSYWANTEAFF,TGTGCCAGCAGTTACTGGGCAAACACTGAAGCTTTCTTT
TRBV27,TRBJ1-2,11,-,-,CATPSGYGYTF,TGTGCCACCCCCTCGGGCTATGGCTACACCTTC
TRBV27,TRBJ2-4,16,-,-,CASSLGPTWSKNIQYF,TGTGCCAGCAGTTTGGGCCCGACGTGGAGCAAAAACATTCAGTACTTC
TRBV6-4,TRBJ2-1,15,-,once,CASSREVTSYNEQFF,TGTGCCAGCAGTAGGGAGGTTACCTCCTACAATGAGCAGTTCTTC
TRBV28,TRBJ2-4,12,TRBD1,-,CASSRGGAGQYF,TGTGCCAGCAGTCGAGGGGGCGCGGGTCAGTACTTC
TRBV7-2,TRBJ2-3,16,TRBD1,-,CASSYGPGQGTDTQYF,TGTGCCAGCAGCTATGGGCCGGGACAGGGCACAGATACGCAGTATTTT
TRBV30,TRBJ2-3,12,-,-,CAWSVTEDTQYF,TGTGCCTGGAGTGTGACTGAAGATACGCAGTATTTT
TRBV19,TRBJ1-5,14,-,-,CASSITGRNQPQHF,TGTGCCAGTAGTATTACGGGACGCAATCAGCCCCAGCATTTT
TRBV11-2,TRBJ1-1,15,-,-,CASSLEAGPRTEAFF,TGTGCCAGCAGCTTAGAGGCAGGGCCCCGGACTGAAGCTTTCTTT
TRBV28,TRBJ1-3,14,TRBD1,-,CASLGTASGNTIYF,TGTGCCAGCCTCGGGACAGCCTCTGGAAACACCATATATTTT
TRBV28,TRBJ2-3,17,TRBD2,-,CASSFWAAGGGTDTQYF,TGTGCCAGCAGTTTTTGGGCGGCGGGAGGTGGAACAGATACGCAGTATTTT
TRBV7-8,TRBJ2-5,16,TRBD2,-,CASSLGSGRAGETQYF,TGTGCCAGCAGCTTAGGTAGCGGGAGGGCCGGAGAGACCCAGTACTTC
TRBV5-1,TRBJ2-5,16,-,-,CASSLFQGTNQETQYF,TGCGCCAGCAGCTTGTTTCAGGGGACTAACCAAGAGACCCAGTACTTC
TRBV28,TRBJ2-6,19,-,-,CASSLSPTRHSSGANVLTF,TGTGCCAGCAGTTTATCCCCGACACGGCACAGCTCTGGGGCCAACGTCCTGACTTTC
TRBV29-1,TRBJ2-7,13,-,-,CSVGHPNSYEQYF,TGCAGCGTTGGACACCCGAACTCCTACGAGCAGTACTTC
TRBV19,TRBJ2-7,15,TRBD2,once,CASSIGLAGVNEQYF,TGTGCCAGTAGTATTGGGTTAGCGGGAGTAAACGAGCAGTACTTC
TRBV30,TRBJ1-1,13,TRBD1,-,CAWGGQGATEAFF,TGTGCCTGGGGGGGACAGGGTGCCACTGAAGCTTTCTTT